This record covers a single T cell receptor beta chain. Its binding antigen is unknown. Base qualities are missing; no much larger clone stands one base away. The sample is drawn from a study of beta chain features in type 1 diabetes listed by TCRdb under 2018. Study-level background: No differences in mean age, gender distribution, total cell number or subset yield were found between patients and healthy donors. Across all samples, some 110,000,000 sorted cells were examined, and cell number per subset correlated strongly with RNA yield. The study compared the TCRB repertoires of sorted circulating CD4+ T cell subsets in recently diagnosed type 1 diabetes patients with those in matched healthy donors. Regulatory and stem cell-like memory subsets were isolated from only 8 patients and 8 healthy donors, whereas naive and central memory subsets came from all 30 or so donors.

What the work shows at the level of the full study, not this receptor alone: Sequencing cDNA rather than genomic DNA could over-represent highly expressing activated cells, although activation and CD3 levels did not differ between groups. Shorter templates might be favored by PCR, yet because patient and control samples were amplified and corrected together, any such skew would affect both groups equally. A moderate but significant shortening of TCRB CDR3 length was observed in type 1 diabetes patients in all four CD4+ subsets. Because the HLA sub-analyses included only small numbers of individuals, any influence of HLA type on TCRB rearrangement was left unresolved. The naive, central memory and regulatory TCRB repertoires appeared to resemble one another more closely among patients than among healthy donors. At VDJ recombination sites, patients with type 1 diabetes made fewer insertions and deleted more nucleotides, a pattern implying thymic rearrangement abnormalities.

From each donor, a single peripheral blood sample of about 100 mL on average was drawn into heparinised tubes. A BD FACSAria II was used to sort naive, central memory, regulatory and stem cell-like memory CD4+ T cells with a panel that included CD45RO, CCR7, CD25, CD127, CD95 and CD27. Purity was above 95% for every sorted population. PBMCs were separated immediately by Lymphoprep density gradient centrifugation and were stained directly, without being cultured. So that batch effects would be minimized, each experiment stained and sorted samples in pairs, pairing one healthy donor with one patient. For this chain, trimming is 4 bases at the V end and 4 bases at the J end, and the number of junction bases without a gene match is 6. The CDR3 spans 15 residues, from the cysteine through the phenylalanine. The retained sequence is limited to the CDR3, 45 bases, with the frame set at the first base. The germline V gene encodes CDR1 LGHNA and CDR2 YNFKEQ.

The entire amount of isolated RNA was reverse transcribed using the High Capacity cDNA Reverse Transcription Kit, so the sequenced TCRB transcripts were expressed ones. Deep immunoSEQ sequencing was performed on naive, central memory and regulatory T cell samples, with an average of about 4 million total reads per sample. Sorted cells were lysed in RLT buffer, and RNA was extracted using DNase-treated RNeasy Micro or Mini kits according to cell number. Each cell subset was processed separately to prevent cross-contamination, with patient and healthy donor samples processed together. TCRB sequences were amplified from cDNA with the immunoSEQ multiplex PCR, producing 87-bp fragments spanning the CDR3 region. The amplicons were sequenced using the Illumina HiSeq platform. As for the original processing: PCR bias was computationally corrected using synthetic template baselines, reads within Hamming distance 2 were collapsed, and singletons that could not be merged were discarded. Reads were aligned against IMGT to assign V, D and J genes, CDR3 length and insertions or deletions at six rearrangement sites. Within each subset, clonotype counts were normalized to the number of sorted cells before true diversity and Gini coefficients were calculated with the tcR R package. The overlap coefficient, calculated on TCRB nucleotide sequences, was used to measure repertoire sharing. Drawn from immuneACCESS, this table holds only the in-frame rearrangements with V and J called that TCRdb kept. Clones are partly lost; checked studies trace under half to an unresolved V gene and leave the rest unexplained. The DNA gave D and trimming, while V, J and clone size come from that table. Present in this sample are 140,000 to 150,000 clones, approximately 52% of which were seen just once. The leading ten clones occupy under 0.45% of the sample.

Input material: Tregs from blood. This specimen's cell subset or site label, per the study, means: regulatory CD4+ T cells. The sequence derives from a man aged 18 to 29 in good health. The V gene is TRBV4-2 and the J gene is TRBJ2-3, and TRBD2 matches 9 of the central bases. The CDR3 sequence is CASSPLAGEADTQYF. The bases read TGTGCCAGCAGCCCCTTAGCGGGAGAGGCAGATACGCAGTATTTT.